This T cell receptor beta chain is drawn from a study of blood T cell repertoires in COVID-19. The study assigned cohorts using participant-reported clinical history. Using immunoSEQ multiplex PCR, the repertoire was profiled, and TCRdb retains in-frame clones only, with some absent. The data show 380,000 or so clones, over 75% seen once. CDR1 is LNHDA and CDR2 is SQIVND in the germline V gene (reference sequence). The CDR3 is 16 amino acids. The J segment lost 0 bases and the V segment lost 7 bases, leaving 11 bases of the junction unmatched. The material sequenced was PBMCs or T cells enriched from blood (not recorded which). The chain recombines TRBV19 with TRBJ1-1; TRBD1 matches at 7 bases. This receptor was obtained from a young man who had recovered from COVID-19. The CDR3 loop reads CASMPGQRTMNTEAFF. For the CDR3, the DNA is TGTGCCAGTATGCCGGGACAGCGAACCATGAACACTGAAGCTTTCTTT.